The 6 T cell receptor beta chains below all came from one sample that was sequenced in a study of spatial heterogeneity in lung cancer. Whole-study results and caveats: It was found that expanded intratumoral alpha and beta TCR counts tracked tumor mutation counts.

Antigen specificity for these receptors is unknown. TCRdb used MiXCR to reprocess the 5' RACE reads, holding one entry per CDR3 protein. The sample carries 8,700 or so distinct CDR3 sequences, over 11% recorded once. Time point here: sample taken at primary tumor resection. Source: lung tumor tissue, taken at surgery. The receptors were gathered from a male donor with early-stage non-small cell lung cancer.

About this clonotype itself: Little can be read into the size of this beta chain, an off-target read in a library designed for alpha chains. The chain combines TRBV12-3 or TRBV12-4 with TRBJ2-4, with D possibly TRBD2 on 5 matching bases. The CDR3 has 15 residues. Trimming took 6 bases from V and 1 from J, leaving 13 bases between them. The CDR3 protein is CASSPDRRAKNIQYF. The CDR3 region has the DNA TGTGCCAGCAGCCCAGATAGGAGGGCCAAAAACATTCAGTACTTC.

This clonotype has a count of ten or more. Since it is a stray read in a library aimed at alpha chains, this beta chain has a size that is not meaningful. This chain uses TRBV18 with TRBJ2-1, with TRBD1 matching over 9 bases. V lost 3 bases, J lost 8 bases, and 5 bases stayed unmatched. CDR1 is KGHSH and CDR2 is LQKENI in the germline V gene. The CDR3 extends over 14 amino acids. CDR3 in amino acids: CASSPWDRVHEQFF. CDR3 sequence (DNA): TGTGCCAGCTCACCGTGGGACAGGGTGCATGAGCAGTTCTTC.

This clonotype was counted many times. This beta chain was picked up by a library intended for alpha chains and is off target, so its count carries little meaning. The rearrangement links TRBV12-3 or TRBV12-4 to TRBJ2-1; 9 bases map to TRBD2. This CDR3 is 14 amino acids long. V shed 6 bases and J 7 bases; nucleotides not matched to a gene: 7. The CDR3 reads CASSFGLAWNEQFF. The CDR3 DNA sequence: TGTGCCAGCAGCTTCGGACTAGCGTGGAATGAGCAGTTCTTC.

Turning to this clonotype: This beta chain appears as a stray read in a library generated for alpha chains; its size is not informative. The chain links TRBV7-2 to TRBJ1-1; D is unclear. The V end lost 1 base, the J end lost 0 bases, and 9 bases lay between the germline ends. Germline V gene sequence: CDR1 SGHTA, CDR2 FQGNSA. This CDR3 contains 15 residues. The CDR3 spells CASSLGRALNTEAFF. The CDR3 DNA is TGTGCCAGCAGCTTAGGCCGGGCCCTGAACACTGAAGCTTTCTTT. Full variable domain (remainder filled in from reference TRBV7-2 and TRBJ1-1): GAGVSQSPSNKVTEKGKDVELRCDPISGHTALYWYRQSLGQGLEFLIYFQGNSAPDKSGLPSDRFSAERTGGSVSTLTIQRTQQEDSAVYLCASSLGRALNTEAFFGQGTRLTVV.

This clonotype has at least ten counts. Since the library was made to target alpha chains, this beta chain is a stray read and its abundance is not meaningful. The chain couples TRBV12-3 or TRBV12-4 to TRBJ2-3; TRBD2 matches 8 bases. CDR3 length: 16 residues. The ends lost 3 bases at V and 0 bases at J; junction bases unmatched: 5. The CDR3 DNA is TGTGCCAGCAGTTTGGAACGGGAGGGTAGCACAGATACGCAGTATTTT. It is translated as CASSLEREGSTDTQYF.

This clonotype is medium-sized by share. The library was built for alpha chains, so this beta chain is an off-target read and its size means little. The CDR3 is CASSLDRTSGLDTQYF. CDR3 nucleotide sequence: TGTGCCAGCAGCTTAGACCGGACTAGCGGGTTGGATACGCAGTATTTT. V is TRBV11-2 and J is TRBJ2-3, with 11 bases lining up with TRBD2. Germline V CDR1 and CDR2: SGHAT, FQNNGV. The CDR3 runs to 16 residues. The junction had 5 bases not matched to a gene; V was cut back by 0 bases and J by 6 bases.